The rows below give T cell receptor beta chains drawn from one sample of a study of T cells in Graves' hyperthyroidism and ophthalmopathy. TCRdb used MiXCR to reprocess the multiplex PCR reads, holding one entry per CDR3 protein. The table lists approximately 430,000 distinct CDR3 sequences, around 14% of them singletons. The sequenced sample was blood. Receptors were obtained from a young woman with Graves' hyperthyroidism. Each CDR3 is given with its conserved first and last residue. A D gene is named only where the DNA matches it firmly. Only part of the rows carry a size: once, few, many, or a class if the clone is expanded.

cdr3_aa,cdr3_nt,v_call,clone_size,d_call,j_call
CASSWRRTNTGELFF,TGTGCCAGCAGCTGGAGGCGGACGAACACCGGGGAGCTGTTTTTT,TRBV3-1,.,.,TRBJ2-2
CASSQDPRTTNEKLFF,TGCGCCAGCAGCCAAGACCCACGTACAACTAATGAAAAACTGTTTTTT,TRBV4-3,.,.,TRBJ1-4
CASSFPDRDYGYTF,TGTGCCAGCAGTTTCCCGGACAGGGACTATGGCTACACCTTC,TRBV28,many,TRBD1,TRBJ1-2
CASSLDLRGGGEAFF,TGCGCCAGCAGCTTGGATCTCAGGGGGGGCGGTGAAGCTTTCTTT,TRBV5-1,many,TRBD1,TRBJ1-1
CAGSFSTLGEQYF,TGTGCCGGCAGTTTCTCTACATTGGGCGAGCAGTACTTC,TRBV27,few,.,TRBJ2-7
CASSTQQAQPQHF,TGTGCCAGTAGTACCCAACAGGCTCAGCCCCAGCATTTT,TRBV19,.,.,TRBJ1-5
CASSPRDRVAEQYF,TGTGCCAGCAGCCCCCGGGACAGGGTAGCCGAGCAGTACTTC,TRBV19,.,TRBD1,TRBJ2-7
CSARVTDTQYF,TGCAGTGCTAGAGTGACCGATACGCAGTATTTT,TRBV20-1,.,.,TRBJ2-3
CASSLNRGETQYF,TGTGCCAGCAGTTTAAACAGGGGGGAGACCCAGTACTTC,TRBV27,few,TRBD1,TRBJ2-5
CASSQGWGDYGYTF,TGTGCCAGCAGCCAAGGGTGGGGAGACTATGGCTACACCTTC,TRBV3-1,many,.,TRBJ1-2